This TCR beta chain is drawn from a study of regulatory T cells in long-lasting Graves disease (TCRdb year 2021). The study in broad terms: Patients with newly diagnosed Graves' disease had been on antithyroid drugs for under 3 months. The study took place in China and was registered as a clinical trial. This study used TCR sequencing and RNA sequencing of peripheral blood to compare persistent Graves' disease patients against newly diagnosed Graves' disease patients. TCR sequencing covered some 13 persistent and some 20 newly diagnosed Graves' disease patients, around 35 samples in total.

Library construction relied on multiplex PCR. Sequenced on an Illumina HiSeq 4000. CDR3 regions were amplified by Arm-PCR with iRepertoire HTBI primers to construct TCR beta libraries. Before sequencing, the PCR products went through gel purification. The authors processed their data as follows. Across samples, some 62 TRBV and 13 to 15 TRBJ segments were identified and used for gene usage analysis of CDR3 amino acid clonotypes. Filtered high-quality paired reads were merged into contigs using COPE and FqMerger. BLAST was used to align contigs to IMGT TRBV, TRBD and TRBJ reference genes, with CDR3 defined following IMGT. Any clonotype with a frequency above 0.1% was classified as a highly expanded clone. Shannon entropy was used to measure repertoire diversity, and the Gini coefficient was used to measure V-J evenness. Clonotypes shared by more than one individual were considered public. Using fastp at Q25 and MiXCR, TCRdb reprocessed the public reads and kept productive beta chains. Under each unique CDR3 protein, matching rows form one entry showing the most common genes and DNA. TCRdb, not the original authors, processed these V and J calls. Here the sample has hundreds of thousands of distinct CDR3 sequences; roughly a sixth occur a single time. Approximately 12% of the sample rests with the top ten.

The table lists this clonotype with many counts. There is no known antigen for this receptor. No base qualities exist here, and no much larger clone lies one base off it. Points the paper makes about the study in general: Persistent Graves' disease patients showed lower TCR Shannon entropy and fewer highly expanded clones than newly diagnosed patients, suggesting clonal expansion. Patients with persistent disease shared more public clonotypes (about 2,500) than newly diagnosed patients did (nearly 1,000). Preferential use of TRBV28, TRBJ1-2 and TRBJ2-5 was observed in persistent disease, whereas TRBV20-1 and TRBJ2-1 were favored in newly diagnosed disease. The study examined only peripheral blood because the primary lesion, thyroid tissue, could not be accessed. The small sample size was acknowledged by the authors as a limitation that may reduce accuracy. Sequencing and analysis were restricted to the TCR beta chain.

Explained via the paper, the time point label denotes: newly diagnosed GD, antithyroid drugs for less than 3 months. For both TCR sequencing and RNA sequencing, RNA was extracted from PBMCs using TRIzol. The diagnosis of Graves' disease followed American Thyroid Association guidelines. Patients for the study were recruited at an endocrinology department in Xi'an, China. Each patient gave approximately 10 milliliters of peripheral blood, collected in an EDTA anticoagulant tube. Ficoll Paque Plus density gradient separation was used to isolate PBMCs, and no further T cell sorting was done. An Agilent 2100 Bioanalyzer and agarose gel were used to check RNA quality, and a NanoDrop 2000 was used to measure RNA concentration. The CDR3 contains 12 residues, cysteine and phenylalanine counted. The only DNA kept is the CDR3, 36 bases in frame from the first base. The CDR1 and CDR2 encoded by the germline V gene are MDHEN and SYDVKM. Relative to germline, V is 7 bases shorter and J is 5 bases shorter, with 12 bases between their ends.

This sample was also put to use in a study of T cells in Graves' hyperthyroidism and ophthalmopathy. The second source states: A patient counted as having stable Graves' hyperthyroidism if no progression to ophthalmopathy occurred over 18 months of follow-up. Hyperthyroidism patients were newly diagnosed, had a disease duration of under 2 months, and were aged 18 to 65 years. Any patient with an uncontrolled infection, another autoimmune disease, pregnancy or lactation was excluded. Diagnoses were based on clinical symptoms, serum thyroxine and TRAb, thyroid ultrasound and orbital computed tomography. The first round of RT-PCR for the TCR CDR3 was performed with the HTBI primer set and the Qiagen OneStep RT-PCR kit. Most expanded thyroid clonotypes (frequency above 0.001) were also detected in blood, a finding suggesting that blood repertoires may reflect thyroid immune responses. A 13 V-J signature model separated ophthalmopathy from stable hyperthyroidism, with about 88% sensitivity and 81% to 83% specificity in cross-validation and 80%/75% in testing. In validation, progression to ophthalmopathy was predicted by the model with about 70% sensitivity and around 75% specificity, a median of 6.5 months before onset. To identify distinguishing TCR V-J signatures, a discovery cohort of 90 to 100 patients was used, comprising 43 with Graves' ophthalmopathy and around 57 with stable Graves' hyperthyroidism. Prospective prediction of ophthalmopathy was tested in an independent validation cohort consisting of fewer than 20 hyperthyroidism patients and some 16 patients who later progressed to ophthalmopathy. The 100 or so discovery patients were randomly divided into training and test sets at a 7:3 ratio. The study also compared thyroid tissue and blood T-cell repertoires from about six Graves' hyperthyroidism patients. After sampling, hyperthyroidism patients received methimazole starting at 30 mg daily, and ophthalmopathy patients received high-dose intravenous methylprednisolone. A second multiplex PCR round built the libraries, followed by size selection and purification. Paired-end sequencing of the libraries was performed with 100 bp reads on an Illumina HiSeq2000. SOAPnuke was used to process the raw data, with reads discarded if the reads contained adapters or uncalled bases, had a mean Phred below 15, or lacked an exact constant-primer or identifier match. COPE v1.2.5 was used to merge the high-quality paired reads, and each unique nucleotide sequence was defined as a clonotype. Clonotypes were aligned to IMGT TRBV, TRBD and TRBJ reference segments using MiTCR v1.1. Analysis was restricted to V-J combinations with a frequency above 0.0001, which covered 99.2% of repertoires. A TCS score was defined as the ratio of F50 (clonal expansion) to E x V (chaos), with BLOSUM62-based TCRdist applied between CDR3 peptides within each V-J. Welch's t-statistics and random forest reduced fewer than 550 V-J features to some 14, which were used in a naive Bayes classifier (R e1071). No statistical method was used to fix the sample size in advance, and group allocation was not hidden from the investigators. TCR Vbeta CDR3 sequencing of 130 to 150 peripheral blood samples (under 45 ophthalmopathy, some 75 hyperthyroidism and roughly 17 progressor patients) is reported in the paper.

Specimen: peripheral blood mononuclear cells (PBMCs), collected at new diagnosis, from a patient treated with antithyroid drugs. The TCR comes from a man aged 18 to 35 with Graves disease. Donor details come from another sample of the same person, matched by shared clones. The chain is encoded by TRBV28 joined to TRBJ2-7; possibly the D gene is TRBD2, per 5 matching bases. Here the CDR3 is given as CASTRSEDEQYF. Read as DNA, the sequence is TGTGCCAGCACCCGTAGCGAAGACGAGCAGTACTTC.